The 3 T cell receptor beta chains reported below all come from one sample, sequenced in a study of T-cell reconstitution after alpha-beta-depleted transplantation in children. A library of TCRbeta sequences, prepared with unique molecular identifiers, was generated. TCRdb fed the PCR reads into MiXCR, producing one record per CDR3 protein. The sample contains around 440,000 distinct CDR3 sequences, under 12% of which appear only once. The sample in question was PBMCs, obtained before TCRalphabeta/CD19-depleted stem cell transplant. These receptors were taken from a child aged 2 to 9 with inherited bone marrow failure, due to receive a stem cell transplant.

This clonotype has ten or more counts. The chain carries TRBV3-1 and TRBJ2-1; the D gene is possibly TRBD1 (6 bases). The CDR3 extends over 18 amino acids. Germline CDR1 reads LGHDT; CDR2 reads YNNKEL (reference sequence). The V gene lost 0 bases and the J gene lost 2 bases, with 17 bases spanning the gap. The CDR3 reads CASSQELGLGAPYNEQFF. The CDR3 coding sequence is TGTGCCAGCAGCCAAGAACTCGGGTTGGGGGCCCCCTACAATGAGCAGTTCTTC.

The rearrangement links TRBV6-2 or TRBV6-3 to TRBJ2-1, with 15 bases fitting TRBD2. This CDR3 spans 17 amino acids. Germline CDR1 MNHEY, CDR2 SVGEGT. The junction had 4 bases not matched to a gene; V was cut back by 0 bases and J by 7 bases. CDR3 nucleotides: TGTGCCAGCAGTTACTCAAGTGGGACTAGCGGGAGGAATGAGCAGTTCTTC. This encodes CASSYSSGTSGRNEQFF.

This sequence joins TRBV12-3 or TRBV12-4 and TRBJ2-7; 9 bases agree with TRBD1. The CDR3 sequence is 14 residues long. The ends lost 4 bases at V and 7 bases at J; junction bases unmatched: 8. CDR3 sequence: CASSSDRGSEEQYF. The CDR3 DNA sequence: TGTGCCAGCAGTTCGGACAGGGGTTCGGAAGAGCAGTACTTC.